Shown below are 24 T cell receptor beta chains from a single sample sequenced in a study of cytomegalovirus exposure and HLA in healthy donors. This table comes from immunoSEQ multiplex PCR, and its TCRdb copy is limited to in-frame clones, with some not included. The table includes about 200,000 clones, 75% to 90% detected once. Sequenced material: PBMCs. These receptor sequences come from a young woman in good health and CMV-seronegative.

The chain carries TRBV2 and TRBJ1-4; D is perhaps TRBD1 (6 bases). The CDR3 covers 14 residues. Germline CDR1 and CDR2: SNHLY and FYNNEI. The V end was cut by 4 bases, the J end by 7 bases, with 13 bases between. CDR3 region: CASSGAGVGEKLFF. The CDR3, as DNA: TGTGCCAGCAGTGGGGCAGGGGTAGGTGAAAAACTGTTTTTT.

The rearrangement joins TRBV9 to TRBJ2-7, with D perhaps matching TRBD1 or TRBD2 (6 bases each). Germline V lookup: CDR1 SGDLS, CDR2 YYNGEE. The CDR3 runs 15 residues. The V end was cut by 0 bases, the J end by 2 bases, with 12 bases between. The CDR3 reads CASSVGAGEAYEQYF. In DNA, the CDR3 is TGTGCCAGCAGCGTAGGGGCAGGGGAGGCCTACGAGCAGTACTTC.

This chain joins TRBV28 and TRBJ2-7; possible D gene TRBD2, 6 bases. The germline V gene has CDR1 MDHEN and CDR2 SYDVKM. The ends were cut back, 5 bases at V and 3 bases at J, with 17 bases in the middle. This CDR3 contains 15 residues. CDR3: CASSPPGERSYEQYF. In DNA, the CDR3 is TGTGCCAGCAGTCCGCCGGGGGAGCGGAGCTACGAGCAGTACTTC.

The V call is TRBV29-1, the J call TRBJ1-2; unclear D gene. V lost 3 bases, J lost 6 bases, and 5 bases lay in between. The CDR3 is 10 amino acids. From germline, CDR1 is SQVTM and CDR2 ANQGSEA. CDR3 sequence (DNA): TGCAGCGTTGAGGTCGATGGCTACACCTTC. Its protein product is CSVEVDGYTF.

This chain uses TRBV30 with TRBJ1-1; D gene unclear. Per germline, CDR1 GTSNPN and CDR2 SVGIG (reference sequence). V lost 4 bases to trimming and J lost 8 bases, with 11 bases between them. The CDR3 runs 11 residues. In nucleotides, the CDR3 is TGTGCCTGGAACGCCGGGCCAGAAGCTTTCTTT. This sequence encodes CAWNAGPEAFF. The full variable domain, completed using reference TRBV30 and TRBJ1-1, is SQTIHQWPATLVQPVGSPLSLECTVEGTSNPNLYWYRQAAGRGLQLLFYSVGIGQISSEVPQNLSASRPQDRQFILSSKKLLLSDSGFYLCAWNAGPEAFFGQGTRLTVV.

This clone was found once. The V call is TRBV29-1, the J call TRBJ2-1; TRBD2 matches at 14 bases. Germline V gives CDR1 SQVTM, CDR2 ANQGSEA. Trimming at V came to 7 bases and at J to 9 bases, leaving 5 bases not matched to a gene. The CDR3 spans 13 residues. The CDR3 coding sequence is TGCAGCGGTCGACTAGCGGGAGGGCTTGAGCAGTTCTTC. Translation gives CSGRLAGGLEQFF.

This rearrangement joins TRBV11-2 to TRBJ2-7; D may be TRBD1 (6 bases). CDR3 length equals 15 residues. Germline V gene lookup returns CDR1 SGHAT and CDR2 FQNNGV. V gave up 0 bases and J gave up 4 bases, with 13 bases separating them. CDR3 DNA: TGTGCCAGCAGCTTAGAGTACAGGGTTGTTTACGAGCAGTACTTC. The encoded protein is CASSLEYRVVYEQYF. The full variable domain, in which reference TRBV11-2 and TRBJ2-7 provide the parts outside the CDR3, is EAGVAQSPRYKIIEKRQSVAFWCNPISGHATLYWYQQILGQGPKLLIQFQNNGVVDDSQLPKDRFSAERLKGVDSTLKIQPAKLEDSAVYLCASSLEYRVVYEQYFGPGTRLTVT.

V is TRBV7-9 and J is TRBJ1-5; 7 nucleotides line up with TRBD1. CDR1 and CDR2 (germline): SEHNR, FQNEAQ (reference sequence). The CDR3 length is 13 residues. V shed 4 bases, J shed 5 bases, and the junction held 2 bases outside the gene matches. The CDR3 nucleotides are TGTGCCAGCAGCTCAGACAGGGATCAGCCCCAGCATTTT. Translating gives CASSSDRDQPQHF. The full variable domain, its missing parts supplied by reference TRBV7-9 and TRBJ1-5, is DTGVSQNPRHKITKRGQNVTFRCDPISEHNRLYWYRQTLGQGPEFLTYFQNEAQLEKSRLLSDRFSAERPKGSFSTLEIQRTEQGDSAMYLCASSSDRDQPQHFGDGTRLSIL.

This chain links TRBV6-1 with TRBJ1-2; 9 positions match TRBD1. V dropped 1 base and J dropped 7; count of bases not matched to a gene: 4. The CDR3 runs 14 residues. Germline lookup yields CDR1 MNHNS and CDR2 SASEGT. The CDR3 bases are TGTGCCAGCAGTGAAGGCGGGACAGGGTCTGGCTACACCTTC. This translates into CASSEGGTGSGYTF.

This clone was seen only a few times. This rearrangement joins TRBV25-1 to TRBJ1-4, with TRBD1 as a possible D gene (5 bases). The CDR3 runs 13 residues. Trimming left V 8 bases short and J 2 bases short, with 9 bases between. Germline V lookup: CDR1 MGHDK, CDR2 SYGVNS. The CDR3 DNA sequence: TGTGCCAGCGGGGGACCGACTAATGAAAAACTGTTTTTT. This codes for CASGGPTNEKLFF.

As for this clone: One junction end disagrees with the germline gene, perhaps due to a read error. This CDR3 is CASRQGGSLRF. The CDR3, as DNA: TGTGCCTCGCGACAGGGGGGGTCCCTTCGCTTC. The V call is TRBV28, the J call TRBJ2-7; 9 positions agree with TRBD1. This CDR3 is 11 amino acids long. Germline V gene sequence: CDR1 MDHEN, CDR2 SYDVKM.

The chain recombines TRBV2 with TRBJ2-3; tentative D call: TRBD1 (6 bases). This CDR3 has 14 residues. Germline lookup yields CDR1 SNHLY and CDR2 FYNNEI. Trimming took off 4 bases at V and 1 base at J, with 9 bases between the two ends. The CDR3, as DNA: TGTGCCAGCAGTGTGGGACACCGCACAGATACGCAGTATTTT. It translates to CASSVGHRTDTQYF.

The chain links TRBV29-1 to TRBJ2-1, with 12 positions matching TRBD2. CDR3 length: 14 residues. Trimming removed 3 bases from V and 6 bases from J; junction bases left unmatched: 3. Germline CDR1 reads SQVTM; CDR2 reads ANQGSEA. CDR3 DNA: TGCAGCGTTGAGACTAGCGGGGGTATCAATGAGCAGTTCTTC. Encoded protein: CSVETSGGINEQFF.

V and J are TRBV9 and TRBJ1-3; TRBD1 matches 10 bases. CDR3 length equals 15 residues. V lost 6 bases to trimming and J lost 8 bases; unmatched junction nucleotides: 11. Germline lookup yields CDR1 SGDLS and CDR2 YYNGEE. The CDR3 DNA is TGTGCCAGCAAATCGACAGGGGGCGCGGCGGACACCATATATTTT. It translates to CASKSTGGAADTIYF.

This clone was recorded a few times. The rearrangement joins TRBV2 to TRBJ1-5; TRBD1 agrees at 8 bases. Germline values: CDR1 SNHLY, CDR2 FYNNEI. V lost 5 bases and J lost 6; bases outside the gene matches: 6. The CDR3 is 14 residues long. The CDR3 reads CASSQDRASQPQHF. The CDR3 region has the DNA TGTGCCAGCAGTCAGGACAGGGCGAGTCAGCCCCAGCATTTT.

This sequence joins TRBV28 and TRBJ2-3; 9 bases are shared with TRBD2. The CDR3 consists of 16 residues. Losses at the gene ends were 6 bases for V and 2 bases for J; bases not matched to a gene: 9. Looked up from germline, CDR1 is MDHEN and CDR2 is SYDVKM. CDR3 nucleotides: TGTGCCAGCAGATTGCAAGCTAGCGGGATCACAGATACGCAGTATTTT. This gives the protein CASRLQASGITDTQYF. Together with reference TRBV28 and TRBJ2-3, the CDR3 gives the full variable domain: DVKVTQSSRYLVKRTGEKVFLECVQDMDHENMFWYRQDPGLGLRLIYFSYDVKMKEKGDIPEGYSVSREKKERFSLILESASTNQTSMYLCASRLQASGITDTQYFGPGTRLTVL.

This clone appeared a single time. The chain uses TRBV27 and TRBJ2-1; 9 nucleotides agree with TRBD1. Germline trimming cut 6 bases from V and 5 bases from J; bases unmatched to any gene: 11. Germline lookup yields CDR1 MNHEY and CDR2 SMNVEV (reference sequence). This CDR3 contains 16 residues. The chain's CDR3 is CASREQGAFTNNEQFF. CDR3 nucleotides: TGTGCCAGCAGAGAACAGGGGGCATTTACCAACAATGAGCAGTTCTTC.

The rearrangement links TRBV2 to TRBJ1-5, with D possibly being TRBD1 (6 bases). CDR1 is SNHLY and CDR2 is FYNNEI in the germline V gene. V shed 3 bases and J shed 7 bases, with 10 bases lying between them. The CDR3 spans 13 residues. The CDR3 DNA reads TGTGCCAGCAGTGATGGGGGGGCACAGCCCCAGCATTTT. Translated: CASSDGGAQPQHF. Based on the CDR3 plus reference TRBV2 and TRBJ1-5, the full variable domain is EPEVTQTPSHQVTQMGQEVILRCVPISNHLYFYWYRQILGQKVEFLVSFYNNEISEKSEIFDDQFSVERPDGSNFTLKIRSTKLEDSAMYFCASSDGGAQPQHFGDGTRLSIL.

This rearrangement joins TRBV2 to TRBJ2-7, with D unclear. This CDR3 spans 14 amino acids. V lost 3 bases and J lost 2, with 11 bases in between. Germline loops: CDR1 SNHLY, CDR2 FYNNEI. Written as DNA, the CDR3 is TGTGCCAGCAGTGATACCAGAGTTCCCTACGAGCAGTACTTC. Translation gives CASSDTRVPYEQYF.

This clone was seen a single time. The chain couples TRBV19 to TRBJ1-2, with 8 positions matching TRBD1. V dropped 5 bases and J dropped 7; count of bases not matched to a gene: 6. The CDR3 runs to 13 residues. Germline V gene sequence: CDR1 LNHDA, CDR2 SQIVND (reference sequence). The CDR3 spells CASSPTGGGGYTF. CDR3 in DNA: TGTGCCAGTAGTCCTACAGGGGGAGGTGGCTACACCTTC.

The J gene is TRBJ2-1, the V gene TRBV18, with 11 bases lining up with TRBD2. The V and J ends lost 2 bases and 4 bases, in that order; junction bases with no gene match: 7. The germline V gene encodes CDR1 KGHSH and CDR2 LQKENI. CDR3 size: 17 residues. CDR3 in amino acids: CASSPSTSGAKYNEQFF. In DNA, the CDR3 is TGTGCCAGCTCACCATCGACTAGCGGGGCGAAATACAATGAGCAGTTCTTC.

The chain couples TRBV28 to TRBJ1-2; the D is unclear. The CDR3 has 14 amino acids. Trimming took off 3 bases at V and 8 bases at J, with 16 bases between the two ends. Germline lookup yields CDR1 MDHEN and CDR2 SYDVKM. CDR3 sequence: CASSLAFGGRGYTF. As DNA, the CDR3 is TGTGCCAGCAGTTTGGCATTCGGAGGTCGCGGCTACACCTTC.

J is TRBJ2-3 and V is TRBV27; D is unclear. Germline lookup yields CDR1 MNHEY and CDR2 SMNVEV (reference sequence). The CDR3 has 13 residues. Trimming took 3 bases from V and 2 from J, leaving 6 bases between them. In DNA, the CDR3 is TGTGCCAGCAGTTTGCAGCACACAGATACGCAGTATTTT. Protein product: CASSLQHTDTQYF.

The V call is TRBV28, the J call TRBJ2-7, with TRBD1 matching 10 bases. Trimming removed 6 bases from V and 8 bases from J; junction bases left unmatched: 7. The CDR3 runs 13 residues. CDR1 MDHEN and CDR2 SYDVKM come from the germline V gene. Here the CDR3 reads CASSQDRGLQQYF. The CDR3 DNA reads TGTGCCAGCAGCCAGGACAGGGGGTTGCAGCAGTACTTC.